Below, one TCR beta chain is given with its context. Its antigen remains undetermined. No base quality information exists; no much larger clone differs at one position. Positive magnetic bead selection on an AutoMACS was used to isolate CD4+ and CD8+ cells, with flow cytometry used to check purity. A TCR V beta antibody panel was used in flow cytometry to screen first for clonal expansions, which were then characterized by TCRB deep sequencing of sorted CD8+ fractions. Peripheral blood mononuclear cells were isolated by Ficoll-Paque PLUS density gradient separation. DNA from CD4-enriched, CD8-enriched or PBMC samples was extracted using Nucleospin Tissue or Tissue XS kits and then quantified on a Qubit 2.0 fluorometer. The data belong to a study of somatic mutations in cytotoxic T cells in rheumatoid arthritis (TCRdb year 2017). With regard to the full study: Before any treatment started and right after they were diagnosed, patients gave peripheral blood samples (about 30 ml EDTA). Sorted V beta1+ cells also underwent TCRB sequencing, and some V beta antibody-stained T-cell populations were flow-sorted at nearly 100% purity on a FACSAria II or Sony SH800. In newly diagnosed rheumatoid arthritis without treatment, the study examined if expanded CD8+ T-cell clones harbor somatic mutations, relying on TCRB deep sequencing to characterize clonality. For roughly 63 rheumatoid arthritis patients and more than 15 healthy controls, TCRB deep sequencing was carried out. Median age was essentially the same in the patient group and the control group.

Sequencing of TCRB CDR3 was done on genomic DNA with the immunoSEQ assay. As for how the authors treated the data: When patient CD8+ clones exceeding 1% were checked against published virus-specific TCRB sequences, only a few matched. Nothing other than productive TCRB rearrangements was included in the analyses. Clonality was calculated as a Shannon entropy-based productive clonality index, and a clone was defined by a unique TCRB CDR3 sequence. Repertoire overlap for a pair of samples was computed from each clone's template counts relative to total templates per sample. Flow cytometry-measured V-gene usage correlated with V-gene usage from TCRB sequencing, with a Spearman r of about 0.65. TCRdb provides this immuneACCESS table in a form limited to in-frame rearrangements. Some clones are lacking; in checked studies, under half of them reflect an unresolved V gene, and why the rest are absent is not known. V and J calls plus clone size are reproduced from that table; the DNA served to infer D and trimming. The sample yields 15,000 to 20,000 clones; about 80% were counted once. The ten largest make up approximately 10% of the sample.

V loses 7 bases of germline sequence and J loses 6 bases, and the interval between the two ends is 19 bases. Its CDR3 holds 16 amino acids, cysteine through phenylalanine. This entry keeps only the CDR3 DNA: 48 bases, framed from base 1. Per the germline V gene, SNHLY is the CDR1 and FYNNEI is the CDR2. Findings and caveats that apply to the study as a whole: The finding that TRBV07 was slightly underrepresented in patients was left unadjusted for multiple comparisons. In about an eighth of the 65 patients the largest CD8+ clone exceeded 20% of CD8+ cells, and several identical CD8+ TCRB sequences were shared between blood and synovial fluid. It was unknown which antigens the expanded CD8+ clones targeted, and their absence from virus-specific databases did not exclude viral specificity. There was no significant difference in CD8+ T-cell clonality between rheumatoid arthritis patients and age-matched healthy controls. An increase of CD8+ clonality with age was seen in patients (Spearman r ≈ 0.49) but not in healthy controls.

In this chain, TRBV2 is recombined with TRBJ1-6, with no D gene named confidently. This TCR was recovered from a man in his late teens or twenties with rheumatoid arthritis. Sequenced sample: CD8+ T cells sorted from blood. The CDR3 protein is CASKTSQEVLNSPLHF. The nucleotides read TGTGCCAGCAAAACCTCGCAAGAAGTGCTTAATTCACCCCTCCACTTT.